This entry lists 27 T cell receptor beta chains sequenced from one sample in a study of blood T cell repertoires in COVID-19. Sequencing was performed with immunoSEQ multiplex PCR; in TCRdb, only in-frame clones are kept and a portion is missing. The sample lists approximately 85,000 clones, approximately 80% occurring once. The specimen sequenced was peripheral blood. The source is a woman in her 70s with active or convalescent COVID-19.

This chain uses TRBV5-1 with TRBJ1-1, with 7 nucleotides matching TRBD1. With 7 bases clipped from V and 3 bases from J, the junction kept 9 bases outside the gene matches. CDR3 length equals 14 residues. Germline CDR1 SGHRS, CDR2 YFSETQ. CDR3 nucleotides: TGCGCCAGCGGTAAGGGGGCCTCGGACACTGAAGCTTTCTTT. It translates to CASGKGASDTEAFF.

The chain uses TRBV4-1 and TRBJ2-7; D may be TRBD1 (5 bases). The CDR3 spans 14 residues. The V end lost 6 bases, the J end lost 4 bases, and 16 bases lay between the germline ends. Germline CDR1 MGHRA, CDR2 YSYEKL. Here the CDR3 DNA reads TGCGCCAGCAGGCGACAGAGTGCGGATTACGAGCAGTACTTC. Translating it yields CASRRQSADYEQYF.

The V gene is TRBV27, the J gene TRBJ2-2; D is uncertain. Trimming shortened V by 5 bases and J by 0 bases, and 10 bases separated the two germline ends. The CDR3 runs to 15 residues. Germline CDR1 MNHEY, CDR2 SMNVEV (reference sequence). CDR3 loop: CASSVYKSNTGELFF. DNA of the CDR3: TGTGCCAGCAGTGTATACAAGTCGAACACCGGGGAGCTGTTTTTT.

The chain uses TRBV27 and TRBJ2-7; 8 bases map to TRBD1. Germline assignment: CDR1 MNHEY and CDR2 SMNVEV (reference sequence). This CDR3 has 14 residues. V gave up 5 bases and J gave up 0 bases; unmatched junction bases: 3. CDR3 sequence: CASSAQGASYEQYF. In DNA, the CDR3 is TGTGCCAGCAGTGCTCAGGGGGCCTCCTACGAGCAGTACTTC.

The chain combines TRBV5-1 with TRBJ2-5; perhaps TRBD2 as D (6 bases). The germline CDR1 and CDR2 sequences are SGHRS and YFSETQ. The CDR3 covers 17 residues. V was shortened by 1 base and J by 1 base, with 17 bases between the two germline ends. The CDR3 is CASSLSGAGLPQETQYF. In DNA, the CDR3 is TGCGCCAGCAGCTTGAGTGGTGCGGGACTGCCCCAAGAGACCCAGTACTTC.

A few counts support this clone. CDR3 in DNA: TGCGCCAGCAGCCAAGGCCGTCGGACTAGCGGGGGGGTAGGCTCCTACAATGAGCAGTTCTTC. Its translation is CASSQGRRTSGGVGSYNEQFF. This chain uses TRBV4-1 with TRBJ2-1; 15 nucleotides match TRBD2. V lost 1 base to trimming and J lost 0 bases; unmatched junction nucleotides: 10. The CDR3 extends over 21 amino acids. The germline V gene encodes CDR1 MGHRA and CDR2 YSYEKL.

The chain links TRBV10-3 to TRBJ2-5; D perhaps matches TRBD1 (5 bases). CDR1 ENHRY and CDR2 SYGVKD come from the germline V gene. The CDR3 covers 14 residues. Trimming left V 4 bases short and J 2 bases short, with 11 bases between. DNA of the CDR3: TGTGCCATCAGTGGCTCCAGGGTTCAAGAGACCCAGTACTTC. As protein: CAISGSRVQETQYF.

This chain links TRBV4-1 with TRBJ2-5; 8 positions agree with TRBD1. The CDR3 contains 14 residues. Trimming took 4 bases from V and 6 from J; bases not matched to a gene: 7. Looked up from germline, CDR1 is MGHRA and CDR2 is YSYEKL. DNA of the CDR3: TGCGCCAGCAGCCCCGGACAGGGTCGAAAGACCCAGTACTTC. Translated: CASSPGQGRKTQYF.

The genes are TRBV3-1 (or the pseudogene TRBV3-2) and TRBJ2-7, with a weak D call TRBD1 (6 bases). CDR1 is LGHDT, CDR2 YNNKEL, per germline (reference sequence). V lost 3 bases, J lost 5 bases, and 11 bases lay in between. There are 13 residues in the CDR3. The CDR3 region is CASSQGRDNEQYF. CDR3 nucleotide sequence: TGTGCCAGCAGCCAGGGCAGGGACAACGAGCAGTACTTC.

The chain carries TRBV7-8 and TRBJ1-1; D is unclear. There are 14 residues in the CDR3. Germline CDR1 reads SGHVS; CDR2 reads FQNEAQ. V was pared by 0 bases and J by 5 bases, with 10 bases between. CDR3 in amino acids: CASSLANWATEAFF. The DNA for the CDR3 is TGTGCCAGCAGCTTAGCGAACTGGGCGACTGAAGCTTTCTTT. The full variable domain, in which reference TRBV7-8 and TRBJ1-1 provide the parts outside the CDR3, is GAGVSQSPRYKVAKRGQDVALRCDPISGHVSLFWYQQALGQGPEFLTYFQNEAQLDKSGLPSDRFFAERPEGSVSTLKIQRTQQEDSAVYLCASSLANWATEAFFGQGTRLTVV.

The rearrangement uses TRBV6-5 and TRBJ2-3, with a possible D match to TRBD1 (7 bases). V gave up 6 bases and J gave up 1 base, with 14 bases separating them. CDR3 length equals 15 residues. Per germline, CDR1 MNHEY and CDR2 SVGAGI. Written as DNA, the CDR3 is TGTGCCAGCAGCGCAGGGGGGCTGGGCACAGATACGCAGTATTTT. Translation gives CASSAGGLGTDTQYF.

The V call is TRBV7-2, the J call TRBJ1-5, with 7 bases identical to TRBD1. V dropped 2 bases and J dropped 6; count of bases not matched to a gene: 1. Germline CDR1 SGHTA, CDR2 FQGNSA. The CDR3 covers 13 residues. In DNA form, the CDR3 reads TGTGCCAGCAGCTTACAGGGGGGTCAGCCCCAGCATTTT. It specifies CASSLQGGQPQHF. The entire variable domain, with the rest obtained from reference TRBV7-2 and TRBJ1-5, is as follows: GAGVSQSPSNKVTEKGKDVELRCDPISGHTALYWYRQSLGQGLEFLIYFQGNSAPDKSGLPSDRFSAERTGGSVSTLTIQRTQQEDSAVYLCASSLQGGQPQHFGDGTRLSIL.

CDR3 nucleotide sequence: TGTGCCAGCAGTTCCCCCTCCGGACAGGGCGGTGAAAAACTGTTTTTT. Its translation: CASSSPSGQGGEKLFF. This chain uses TRBV28 with TRBJ1-4; 8 bases fit TRBD1. Germline lookup yields CDR1 MDHEN and CDR2 SYDVKM. The CDR3 extends over 16 amino acids. The V segment lost 4 bases and the J segment 7 bases; nucleotides outside the gene matches: 11.

This chain links TRBV14 with TRBJ2-7, with D possibly being TRBD1 (6 bases). This CDR3 is built from 17 residues. V shed 0 bases and J shed 4 bases, with 19 bases lying between them. Germline V gives CDR1 SGHDN, CDR2 FVKESK. DNA of the CDR3: TGTGCCAGCAGCCAAGAGGTGGGCAGGGGCCGTCTTTACGAGCAGTACTTC. This translates into CASSQEVGRGRLYEQYF.

The V gene is TRBV7-2, the J gene TRBJ1-6; 11 positions agree with TRBD1. J gave up 9 bases and V 1 base, and 2 bases lay outside the gene matches. The CDR3 runs 15 residues. The germline gives CDR1 SGHTA, CDR2 FQGNSA. The CDR3 sequence: CASSLGTGGGSPLHF. DNA of the CDR3: TGTGCCAGCAGCTTAGGGACAGGGGGCGGTTCACCCCTCCACTTT.

The chain joins TRBV7-2 to TRBJ2-3; TRBD2 matches 14 bases. Germline CDR1 reads SGHTA; CDR2 reads FQGNSA. This CDR3 contains 15 residues. V shed 6 bases and J 5 bases; nucleotides not matched to a gene: 4. CDR3 loop: CASRRLAGGGDTQYF. In DNA form, the CDR3 reads TGTGCCAGCAGGCGACTAGCGGGGGGGGGAGATACGCAGTATTTT.

This clone came up a few times. V and J are TRBV24-1 and TRBJ1-2; 8 bases fit TRBD1. The CDR3 is made up of 13 amino acids. Looked up from germline, CDR1 is KGHDR and CDR2 is SFDVKD. V dropped 12 bases and J dropped 5; count of bases not matched to a gene: 10. The CDR3 protein is CASADRGGYGYTF. CDR3 sequence (DNA): TGTGCCTCCGCAGACAGGGGTGGGTATGGCTACACCTTC.

This chain joins TRBV4-2 and TRBJ2-5; TRBD2 matches at 12 bases. The germline V gene has CDR1 LGHNA and CDR2 YNFKEQ. The V segment lost 2 bases and the J segment 5 bases; nucleotides outside the gene matches: 12. The CDR3 sequence is 18 residues long. The CDR3 loop reads CASSQSWLAGGSLETQYF. The CDR3 coding sequence is TGTGCCAGCAGCCAATCGTGGCTAGCGGGGGGGTCTTTGGAGACCCAGTACTTC.

The chain couples TRBV27 to TRBJ2-5; the D gene is possibly TRBD1 (6 bases). The CDR3 consists of 15 residues. Trimming cost V 4 bases and J 4 bases, with 16 bases left between them. In germline, CDR1 is MNHEY, CDR2 SMNVEV (reference sequence). DNA for the CDR3: TGTGCCAGCAGTTCACAGACGACAGGAGGAGAGACCCAGTACTTC. The encoded protein is CASSSQTTGGETQYF.

The chain employs TRBV28 and TRBJ1-5, with D possibly matching TRBD1 (5 bases). The CDR3 totals 14 residues. Germline assignment: CDR1 MDHEN and CDR2 SYDVKM. Deletions cut 2 bases from V and 5 bases from J, with 10 bases between. In DNA form, the CDR3 reads TGTGCCAGCAGTTTACCAGGGTCTCATCAGCCCCAGCATTTT. Amino acid sequence: CASSLPGSHQPQHF.

This chain links TRBV4-1 with TRBJ1-4, with D unresolved. CDR3 length: 15 amino acids. Germline assignment: CDR1 MGHRA and CDR2 YSYEKL. With 4 bases removed from V and 0 bases from J, the gap between germline ends came to 9 bases. Here the CDR3 DNA reads TGCGCCAGCAGCCGAGTAGTTGCAACTAATGAAAAACTGTTTTTT. It translates to CASSRVVATNEKLFF.

The chain's CDR3 is CASPRDRDYEQYF. CDR3 nucleotide sequence: TGTGCCAGCCCGCGGGACAGGGACTACGAGCAGTACTTC. This sequence joins TRBV19 and TRBJ2-7, with 9 bases fitting TRBD1. Trimming removed 9 bases from V and 3 bases from J; junction bases left unmatched: 6. Looked up from germline, CDR1 is LNHDA and CDR2 is SQIVND (reference sequence). The CDR3 consists of 13 residues.

V gene TRBV5-1 combines with J gene TRBJ1-2; D unresolved. Germline assignment: CDR1 SGHRS and CDR2 YFSETQ. This CDR3 spans 15 amino acids. V was clipped by 0 bases and J by 4 bases, with 13 bases between them. The CDR3 DNA reads as TGCGCCAGCAGCTTGGATGAGGGAAACAGCTATGGCTACACCTTC. As protein: CASSLDEGNSYGYTF.

The chain links TRBV18 to TRBJ1-5; TRBD1 might be the D (6 bases). The germline CDR1 and CDR2 sequences are KGHSH and LQKENI. The germline V and J ends were trimmed by 0 bases and 4 bases, with 10 bases remaining between them. This CDR3 has 15 amino acids. The CDR3 loop is CASSPPWQGNQPQHF. CDR3 bases: TGTGCCAGCTCACCACCGTGGCAGGGGAATCAGCCCCAGCATTTT.

This chain connects TRBV2 to TRBJ2-7; a weak D match, TRBD1 (6 bases). Germline CDR1 and CDR2: SNHLY and FYNNEI. The CDR3 covers 15 residues. V lost 4 bases and J lost 2, with 15 bases in between. The CDR3 nucleotides are TGTGCCAGCAGTGGAGTGGACAGCCCTCCCTACGAGCAGTACTTC. Protein product: CASSGVDSPPYEQYF.

In DNA, the CDR3 is TGTGCCAGCACAACCCGCGCGGGGTCCCCTTTCGGCTACAATGAGCAGTTCTTC. It is translated as CASTTRAGSPFGYNEQFF. The V and J genes are TRBV27 and TRBJ2-1, with a weak D call TRBD2 (6 bases). CDR1 and CDR2 (germline): MNHEY, SMNVEV (reference sequence). The V gene lost 7 bases and the J gene lost 3 bases, with 25 bases spanning the gap. The CDR3 spans 18 residues.

The V and J genes are TRBV6-4 and TRBJ1-1, with D possibly TRBD1 on 6 matching bases. This CDR3 region has 14 residues. Germline CDR1 and CDR2: MRHNA and SNTAGT. Trimming cost V 2 bases and J 11 bases, with 18 bases left between them. Here the CDR3 DNA reads TGTGCCAGCAGTGACACCGTTGGGGGCCACAAGGCTTTCTTT. As protein: CASSDTVGGHKAFF.